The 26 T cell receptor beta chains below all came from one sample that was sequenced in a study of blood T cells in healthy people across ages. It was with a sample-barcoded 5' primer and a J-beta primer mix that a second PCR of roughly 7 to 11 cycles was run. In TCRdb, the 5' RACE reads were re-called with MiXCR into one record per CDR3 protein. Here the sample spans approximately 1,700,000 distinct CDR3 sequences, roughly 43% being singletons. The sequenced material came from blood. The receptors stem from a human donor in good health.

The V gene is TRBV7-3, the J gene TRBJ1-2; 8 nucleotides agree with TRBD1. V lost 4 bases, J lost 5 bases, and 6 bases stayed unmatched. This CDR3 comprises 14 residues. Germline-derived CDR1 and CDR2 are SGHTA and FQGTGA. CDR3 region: CASSSGRGLYGYTF. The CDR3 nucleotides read TGTGCCAGCAGCTCCGGCAGGGGGCTTTATGGCTACACCTTC.

CDR3 DNA: TGTGCCAGCAGCTTACAGGTGGGACCAACCTACGAGCAGTACTTC. Translation gives CASSLQVGPTYEQYF. The J gene is TRBJ2-7, the V gene TRBV7-2; TRBD1 or TRBD2 may be the D gene (5 bases each). The CDR3 is 15 amino acids. V was cut by 2 bases and J by 2 bases, with 13 bases left in between. CDR1 and CDR2 (germline): SGHTA, FQGNSA.

CDR3 sequence (DNA): TGTGCCAGCAGTTCGGGTCCAAAAGGGTACACCTTC. Protein sequence: CASSSGPKGYTF. The chain employs TRBV12-3 or TRBV12-4 and TRBJ1-2; D is unclear. V was shortened by 4 bases and J by 11 bases, with 14 bases between the two germline ends. The CDR3 has 12 amino acids.

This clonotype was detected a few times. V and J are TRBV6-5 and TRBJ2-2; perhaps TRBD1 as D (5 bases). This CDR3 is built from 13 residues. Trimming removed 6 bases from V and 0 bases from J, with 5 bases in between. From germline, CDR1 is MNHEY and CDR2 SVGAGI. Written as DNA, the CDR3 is TGTGCCAGCAGGGGGCCGAACACCGGGGAGCTGTTTTTT. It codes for CASRGPNTGELFF.

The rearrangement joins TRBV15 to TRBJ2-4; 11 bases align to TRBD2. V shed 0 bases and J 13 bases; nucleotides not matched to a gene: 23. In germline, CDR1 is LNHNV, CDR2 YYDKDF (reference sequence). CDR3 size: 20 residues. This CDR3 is CATSRDRGAGTSGSVAWQYF. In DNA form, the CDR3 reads TGTGCCACCAGCAGAGATCGGGGAGCCGGGACTAGCGGCTCGGTGGCTTGGCAGTACTTC.

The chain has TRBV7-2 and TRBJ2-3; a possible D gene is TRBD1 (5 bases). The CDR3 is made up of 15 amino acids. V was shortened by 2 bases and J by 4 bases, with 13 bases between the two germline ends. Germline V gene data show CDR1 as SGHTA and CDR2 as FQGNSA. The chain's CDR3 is CASSLSHRYSDTQYF. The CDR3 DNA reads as TGTGCCAGCAGCTTATCGCACAGGTACTCAGATACGCAGTATTTT.

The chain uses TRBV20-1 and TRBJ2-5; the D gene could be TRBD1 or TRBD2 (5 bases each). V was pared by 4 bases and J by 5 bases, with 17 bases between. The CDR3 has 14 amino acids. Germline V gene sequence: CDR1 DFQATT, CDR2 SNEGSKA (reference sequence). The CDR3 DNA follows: TGCAGTGCTACCCACGGGGCAATCGGGGAGACCCAGTACTTC. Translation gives CSATHGAIGETQYF.

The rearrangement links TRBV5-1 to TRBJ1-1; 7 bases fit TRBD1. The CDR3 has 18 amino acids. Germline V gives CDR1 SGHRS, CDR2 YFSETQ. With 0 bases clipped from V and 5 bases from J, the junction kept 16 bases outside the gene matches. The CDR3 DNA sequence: TGCGCCAGCAGCTTGGCCAGGATGACAGGGTTATTTGGGACTGAAGCTTTCTTT. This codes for CASSLARMTGLFGTEAFF.

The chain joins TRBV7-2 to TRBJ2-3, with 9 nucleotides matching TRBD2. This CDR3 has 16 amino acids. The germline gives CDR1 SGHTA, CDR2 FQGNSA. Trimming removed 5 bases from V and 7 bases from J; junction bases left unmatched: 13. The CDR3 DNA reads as TGTGCCAGCAGCCCTCATGGGCGGGGGGGCCCCAATACGCAGTATTTT. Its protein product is CASSPHGRGGPNTQYF.

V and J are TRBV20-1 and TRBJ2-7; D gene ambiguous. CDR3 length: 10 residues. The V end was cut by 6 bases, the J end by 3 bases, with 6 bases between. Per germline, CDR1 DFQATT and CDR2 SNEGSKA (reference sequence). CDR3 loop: CSATNYEQYF. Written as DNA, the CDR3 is TGCAGTGCCACCAACTACGAGCAGTACTTC.

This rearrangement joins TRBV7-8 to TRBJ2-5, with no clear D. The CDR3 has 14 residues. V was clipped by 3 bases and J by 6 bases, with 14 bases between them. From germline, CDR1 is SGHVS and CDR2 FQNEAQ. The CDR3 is CASSFSRIVKTQYF. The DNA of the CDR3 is TGTGCCAGCAGCTTTTCTAGAATCGTAAAGACCCAGTACTTC.

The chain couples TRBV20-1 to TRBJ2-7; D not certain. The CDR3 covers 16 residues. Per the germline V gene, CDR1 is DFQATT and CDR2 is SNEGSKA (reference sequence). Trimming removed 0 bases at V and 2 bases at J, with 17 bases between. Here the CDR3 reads CSARDGTMRVPYEQYF. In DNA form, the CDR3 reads TGCAGTGCTAGAGATGGTACAATGAGAGTCCCCTACGAGCAGTACTTC.

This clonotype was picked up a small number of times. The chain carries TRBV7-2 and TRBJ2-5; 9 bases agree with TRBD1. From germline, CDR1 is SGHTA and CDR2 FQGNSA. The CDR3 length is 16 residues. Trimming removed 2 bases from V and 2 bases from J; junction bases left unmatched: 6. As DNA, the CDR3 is TGTGCCAGCAGCTTAATGTCGACAGGGGGGCAAGAGACCCAGTACTTC. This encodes CASSLMSTGGQETQYF. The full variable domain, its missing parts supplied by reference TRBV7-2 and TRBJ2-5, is GAGVSQSPSNKVTEKGKDVELRCDPISGHTALYWYRQSLGQGLEFLIYFQGNSAPDKSGLPSDRFSAERTGGSVSTLTIQRTQQEDSAVYLCASSLMSTGGQETQYFGPGTRLLVL.

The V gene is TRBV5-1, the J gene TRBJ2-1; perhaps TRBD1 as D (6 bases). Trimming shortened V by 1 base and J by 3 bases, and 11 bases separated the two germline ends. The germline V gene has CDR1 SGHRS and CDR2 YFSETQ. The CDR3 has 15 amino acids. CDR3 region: CASSLPQGHYNEQFF. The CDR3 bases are TGCGCCAGCAGCTTGCCCCAGGGGCACTACAATGAGCAGTTCTTC.

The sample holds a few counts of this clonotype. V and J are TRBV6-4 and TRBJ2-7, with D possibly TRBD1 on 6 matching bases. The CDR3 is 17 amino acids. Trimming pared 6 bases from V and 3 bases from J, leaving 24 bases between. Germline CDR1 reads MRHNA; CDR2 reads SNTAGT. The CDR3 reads CASRGSPQGMNGYEQYF. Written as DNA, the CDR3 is TGTGCCAGCAGGGGTAGCCCACAGGGTATGAACGGCTACGAGCAGTACTTC.

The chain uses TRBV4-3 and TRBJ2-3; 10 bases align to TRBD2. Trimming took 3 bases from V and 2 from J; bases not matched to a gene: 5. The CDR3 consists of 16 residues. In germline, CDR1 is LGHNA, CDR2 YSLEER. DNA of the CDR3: TGCGCCAGCAGCCAGTTAAGCGGGGGGGCCACAGATACGCAGTATTTT. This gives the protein CASSQLSGGATDTQYF.

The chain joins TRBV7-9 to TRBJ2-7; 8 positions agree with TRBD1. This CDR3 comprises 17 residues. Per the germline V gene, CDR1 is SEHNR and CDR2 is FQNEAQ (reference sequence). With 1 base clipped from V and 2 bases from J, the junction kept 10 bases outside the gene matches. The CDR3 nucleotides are TGTGCCAGCAGCTTAGTTATCGGCAGGGGGCTCCCCTACGAGCAGTACTTC. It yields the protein CASSLVIGRGLPYEQYF.

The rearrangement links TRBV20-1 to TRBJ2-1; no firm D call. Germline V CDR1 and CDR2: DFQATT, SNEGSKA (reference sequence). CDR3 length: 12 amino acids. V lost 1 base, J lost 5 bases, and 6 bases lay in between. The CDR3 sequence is CSARVGHNEQFF. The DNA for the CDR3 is TGCAGTGCTAGAGTAGGGCACAATGAGCAGTTCTTC.

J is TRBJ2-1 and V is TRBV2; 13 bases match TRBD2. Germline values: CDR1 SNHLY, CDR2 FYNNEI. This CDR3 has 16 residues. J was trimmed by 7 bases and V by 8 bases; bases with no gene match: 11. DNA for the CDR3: TGTGCCAGCGGCCTCCTGACTAGCGGGGGGTTTAATGAGCAGTTCTTC. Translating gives CASGLLTSGGFNEQFF.

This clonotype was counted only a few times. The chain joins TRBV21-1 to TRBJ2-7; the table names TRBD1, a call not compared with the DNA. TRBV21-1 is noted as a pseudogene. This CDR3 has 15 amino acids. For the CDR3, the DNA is TGTGCCAGCCTAAGGAGGGACAGACCTTCCTACGAGCAGTACTTC. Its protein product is CASLRRDRPSYEQYF.

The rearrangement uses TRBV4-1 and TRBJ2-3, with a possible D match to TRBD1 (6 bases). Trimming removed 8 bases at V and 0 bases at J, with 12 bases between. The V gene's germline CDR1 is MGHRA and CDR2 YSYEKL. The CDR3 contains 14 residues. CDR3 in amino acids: CASGPGHSTDTQYF. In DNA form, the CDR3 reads TGCGCCAGCGGTCCGGGACACAGCACAGATACGCAGTATTTT.

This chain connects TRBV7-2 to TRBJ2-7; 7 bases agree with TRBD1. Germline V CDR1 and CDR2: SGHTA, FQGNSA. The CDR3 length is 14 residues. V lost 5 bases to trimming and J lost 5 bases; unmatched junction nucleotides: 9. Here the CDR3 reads CASSNRGWVHEQYF. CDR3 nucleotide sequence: TGTGCCAGCAGCAACAGGGGCTGGGTCCACGAGCAGTACTTC.

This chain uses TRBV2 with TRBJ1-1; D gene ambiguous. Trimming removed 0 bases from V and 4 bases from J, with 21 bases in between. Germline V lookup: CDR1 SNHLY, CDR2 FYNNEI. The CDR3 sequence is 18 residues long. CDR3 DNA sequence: TGTGCCAGCAGTGAAGCGTTCGCCTCCCGGGTTATGGGCACTGAAGCTTTCTTT. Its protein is CASSEAFASRVMGTEAFF.

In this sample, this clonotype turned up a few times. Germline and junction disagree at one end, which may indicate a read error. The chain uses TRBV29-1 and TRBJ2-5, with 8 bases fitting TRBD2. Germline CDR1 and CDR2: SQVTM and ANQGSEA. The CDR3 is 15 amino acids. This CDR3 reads CSAEDPAGVGETQYF. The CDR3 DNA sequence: TGCAGCGCTGAAGACCCAGCGGGGGTCGGAGAGACCCAGTACTTC.

The DNA of the CDR3 is TGCGCCAGCAGCGGTGGCAGCCACCGAGGTAGCTACACCTTC. Translated, it gives CASSGGSHRGSYTF. The chain combines TRBV5-1 with TRBJ1-2; D gene unclear. CDR3 size: 14 residues. V was trimmed by 4 bases and J by 9 bases, leaving 19 bases between them. Germline V gives CDR1 SGHRS, CDR2 YFSETQ.

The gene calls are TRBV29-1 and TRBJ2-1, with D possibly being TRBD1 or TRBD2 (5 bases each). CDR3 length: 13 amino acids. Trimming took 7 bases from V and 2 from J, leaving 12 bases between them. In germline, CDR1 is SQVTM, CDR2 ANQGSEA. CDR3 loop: CSAVGAAYNEQFF. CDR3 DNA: TGCAGCGCCGTCGGGGCGGCCTACAATGAGCAGTTCTTC.